This entry concerns a single T cell receptor beta chain. This record belongs to a study of blood T cell repertoires in COVID-19. Generated by immunoSEQ multiplex PCR, the TCRdb table keeps only in-frame clones and is missing some. The data contain 45,000 to 75,000 clones, around 88% of them singletons. The CDR3 consists of 15 residues. Germline trimming cut 3 bases from V and 6 bases from J; bases unmatched to any gene: 5. Germline V gene sequence: CDR1 ENHRY, CDR2 SYGVKD. This chain joins TRBV10-3 and TRBJ1-5, with 10 bases fitting TRBD1. Sequencing used peripheral blood. The sequence was collected from a man aged 55 to 70 with acute or convalescent COVID-19. For the CDR3, the DNA is TGTGCCATCAGTGAAGGACAGGGGGGGACTCAGCCCCAGCATTTT. Its translation: CAISEGQGGTQPQHF.